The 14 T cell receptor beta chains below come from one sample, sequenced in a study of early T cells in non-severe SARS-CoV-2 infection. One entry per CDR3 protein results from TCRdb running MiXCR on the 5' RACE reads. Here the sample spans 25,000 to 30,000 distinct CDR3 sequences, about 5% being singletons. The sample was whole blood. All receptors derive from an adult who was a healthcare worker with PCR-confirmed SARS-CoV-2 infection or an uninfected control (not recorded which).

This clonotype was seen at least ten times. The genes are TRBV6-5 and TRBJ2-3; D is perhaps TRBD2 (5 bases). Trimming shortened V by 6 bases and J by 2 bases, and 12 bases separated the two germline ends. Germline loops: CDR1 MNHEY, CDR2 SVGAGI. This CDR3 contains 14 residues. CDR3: CASSRGGSTDTQYF. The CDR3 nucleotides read TGTGCCAGCAGCCGCGGCGGGTCCACAGATACGCAGTATTTT.

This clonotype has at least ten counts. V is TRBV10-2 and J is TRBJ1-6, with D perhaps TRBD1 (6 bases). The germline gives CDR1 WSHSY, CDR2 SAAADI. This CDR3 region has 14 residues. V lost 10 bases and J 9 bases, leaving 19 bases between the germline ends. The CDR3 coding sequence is TGCGCCACTACGGAGGGGGGCAAGGGTTCACCCCTCCACTTT. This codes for CATTEGGKGSPLHF.

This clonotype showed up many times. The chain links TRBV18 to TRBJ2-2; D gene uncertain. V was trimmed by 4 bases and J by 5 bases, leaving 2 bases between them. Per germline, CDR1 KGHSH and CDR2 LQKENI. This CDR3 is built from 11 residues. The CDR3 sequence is CASSQTGELFF. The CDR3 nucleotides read TGTGCCAGCTCACAGACCGGGGAGCTGTTTTTT.

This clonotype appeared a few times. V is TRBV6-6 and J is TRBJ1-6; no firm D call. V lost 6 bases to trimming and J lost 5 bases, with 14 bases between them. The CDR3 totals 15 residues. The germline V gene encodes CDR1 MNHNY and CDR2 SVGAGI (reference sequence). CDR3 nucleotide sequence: TGTGCCAGCAGAAGGGATCGATCCGATAATTCACCCCTCCACTTT. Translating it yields CASRRDRSDNSPLHF.

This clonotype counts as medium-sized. The CDR3 is CASSSRQGAGGELFF. The CDR3 coding sequence is TGCGCCAGCAGCTCGCGACAGGGGGCCGGCGGGGAGCTGTTTTTT. The chain links TRBV5-1 to TRBJ2-2; TRBD1 agrees at 10 bases. With V trimmed by 3 bases and J by 7 bases, 6 bases remained unmatched. CDR1 SGHRS and CDR2 YFSETQ come from the germline V gene. The CDR3 runs 15 residues.

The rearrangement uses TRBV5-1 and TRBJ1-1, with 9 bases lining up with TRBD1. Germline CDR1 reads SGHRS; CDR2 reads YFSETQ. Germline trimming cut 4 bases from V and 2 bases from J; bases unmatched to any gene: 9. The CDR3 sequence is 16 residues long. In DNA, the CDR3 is TGCGCCAGCAGCCCATGGACAGGGGCTTTAAACACTGAAGCTTTCTTT. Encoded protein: CASSPWTGALNTEAFF.

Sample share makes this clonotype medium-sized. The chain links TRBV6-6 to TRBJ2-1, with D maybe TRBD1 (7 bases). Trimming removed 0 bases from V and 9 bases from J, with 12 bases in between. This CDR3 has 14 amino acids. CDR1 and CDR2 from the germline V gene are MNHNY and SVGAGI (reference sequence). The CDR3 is CASSYSIQGGEQFF. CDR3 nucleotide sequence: TGTGCCAGCAGTTACTCTATTCAGGGGGGTGAGCAGTTCTTC.

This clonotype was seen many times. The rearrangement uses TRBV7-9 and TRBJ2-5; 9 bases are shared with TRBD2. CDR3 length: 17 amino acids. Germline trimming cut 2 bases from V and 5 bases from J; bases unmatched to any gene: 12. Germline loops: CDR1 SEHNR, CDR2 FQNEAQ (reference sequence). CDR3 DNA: TGTGCCAGCAGCTTAAGACTAGCGGCCAAAGGGGAGGAGACCCAGTACTTC. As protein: CASSLRLAAKGEETQYF.

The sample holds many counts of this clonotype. The CDR3 DNA reads TGCAGCGTCCTTCTCGATAAGAACACTGAAGCTTTCTTT. The encoded protein is CSVLLDKNTEAFF. V and J are TRBV29-1 and TRBJ1-1; no clear D. V was clipped by 6 bases and J by 1 base, with 12 bases between them. The CDR3 consists of 13 residues. Germline V gives CDR1 SQVTM, CDR2 ANQGSEA. Full variable domain (remainder filled in from reference TRBV29-1 and TRBJ1-1): SAVISQKPSRDICQRGTSLTIQCQVDSQVTMMFWYRQQPGQSLTLIATANQGSEATYESGFVIDKFPISRPNLTFSTLTVSNMSPEDSSIYLCSVLLDKNTEAFFGQGTRLTVV.

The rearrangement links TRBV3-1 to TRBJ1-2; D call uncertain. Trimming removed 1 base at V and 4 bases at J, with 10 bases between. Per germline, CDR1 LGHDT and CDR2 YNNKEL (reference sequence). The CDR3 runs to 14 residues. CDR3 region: CASSQGSLLYGYTF. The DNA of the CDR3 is TGTGCCAGCAGCCAAGGGTCCTTACTCTATGGCTACACCTTC.

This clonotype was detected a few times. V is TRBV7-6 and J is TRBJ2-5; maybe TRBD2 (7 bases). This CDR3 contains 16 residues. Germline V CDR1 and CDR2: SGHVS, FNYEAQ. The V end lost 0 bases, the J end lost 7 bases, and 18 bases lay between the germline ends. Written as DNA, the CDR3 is TGTGCCAGCAGCTTAGCGGGGGGGCGCCACAAGGGGACCCAGTACTTC. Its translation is CASSLAGGRHKGTQYF.

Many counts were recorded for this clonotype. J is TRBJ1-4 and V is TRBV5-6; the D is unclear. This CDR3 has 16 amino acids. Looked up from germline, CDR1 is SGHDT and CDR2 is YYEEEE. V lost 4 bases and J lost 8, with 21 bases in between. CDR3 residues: CASSVTVGGLREKLFF. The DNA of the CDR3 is TGTGCCAGCAGCGTGACTGTGGGCGGACTTAGAGAAAAACTGTTTTTT.

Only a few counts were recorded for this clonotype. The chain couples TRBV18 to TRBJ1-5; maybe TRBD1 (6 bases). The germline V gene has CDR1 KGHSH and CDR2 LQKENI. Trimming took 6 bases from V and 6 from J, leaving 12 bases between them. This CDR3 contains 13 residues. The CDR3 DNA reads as TGTGCCAGCTCCCTACAGGGAGCTCAGCCCCAGCATTTT. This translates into CASSLQGAQPQHF.

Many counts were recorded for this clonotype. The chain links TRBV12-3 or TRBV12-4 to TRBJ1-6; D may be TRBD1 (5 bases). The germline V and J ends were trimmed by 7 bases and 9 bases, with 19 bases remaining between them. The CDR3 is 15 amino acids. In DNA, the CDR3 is TGTGCCAGCACCCTCGCGGGGCCGTGGGGTTCACCCCTCCACTTT. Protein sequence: CASTLAGPWGSPLHF.